A selection of T cell receptor beta chains follows, all from one sample in a study of shared clonotypes between healthy human individuals. The method was immunoSEQ multiplex PCR; TCRdb's version includes in-frame clones alone and lacks a portion of them. The top ten hold less than 2% of the sample, which has over 2,000,000 clones, just over 90% seen once. Input material: naive CD8+ T cells from PBMCs. These receptor sequences come from a young man in good health. Some clones in this sample may be carry-over from other donors' samples. Both conserved end residues are part of each CDR3. The order of the fields is V gene, clone size, J gene, D gene, CDR3 protein, CDR3 DNA. A D gene is named only where the DNA matches it firmly. Rows may omit the clone size; those that give it use once, few, many or a size class.

>TRBV27|-|TRBJ1-2|TRBD1
CASSSQGGPRNGYTF
TGTGCCAGCAGTTCACAAGGGGGCCCTCGGAATGGCTACACCTTC
>TRBV9|-|TRBJ2-5|-
CASSVRGTVWETQYF
TGTGCCAGCAGCGTACGGGGGACAGTGTGGGAGACCCAGTACTTC
>TRBV4-3|once|TRBJ2-7|-
CASSQDRTLNLDEQYF
TGCGCCAGCAGCCAAGATCGCACCCTGAACCTCGACGAGCAGTACTTC
>TRBV10-3|-|TRBJ1-3|TRBD1
CAIRGTGAGNTIYF
TGTGCCATCAGGGGGACAGGGGCTGGAAACACCATATATTTT
>TRBV18|-|TRBJ2-3|TRBD1
CASSPQGATDTQYF
TGTGCCAGCTCACCACAGGGGGCCACAGATACGCAGTATTTT
>TRBV5-6|-|TRBJ1-6|TRBD1
CASGQAGYNSPLHF
TGTGCCAGTGGACAGGCCGGATATAATTCACCCCTCCACTTT
>TRBV29-1|-|TRBJ2-2|TRBD1
CSVEEQGARTGELFF
TGCAGCGTTGAAGAACAGGGGGCGAGGACCGGGGAGCTGTTTTTT
>TRBV11-1|-|TRBJ2-5|-
CASSQSKWETQYF
TGTGCCAGCAGCCAGAGCAAATGGGAGACCCAGTACTTC
>TRBV30|-|TRBJ2-3|-
CASAPLKDSTDTQYF
TGTGCCTCCGCTCCACTAAAGGACAGCACAGATACGCAGTATTTT
>TRBV19|-|TRBJ1-5|TRBD1
CASGPNNRGHQPQHF
TGTGCCAGTGGCCCGAATAACAGGGGACATCAGCCCCAGCATTTT
>TRBV7-9|-|TRBJ2-1|-
CASSLWGEYNEQFF
TGTGCCAGCAGCTTATGGGGGGAATACAATGAGCAGTTCTTC
>TRBV13|-|TRBJ1-1|-
CASSPSPAGEAFF
TGTGCCAGCAGCCCCTCCCCGGCAGGTGAAGCTTTCTTT
>TRBV5-8|-|TRBJ2-3|-
CASSSKGRDLTDTQYF
TGTGCCAGCAGCTCAAAAGGCAGGGACCTCACAGATACGCAGTATTTT
>TRBV9|once|TRBJ2-5|-
CASSVGGAVETQYF
TGTGCCAGCAGCGTAGGAGGGGCGGTGGAGACCCAGTACTTC
>TRBV28|-|TRBJ1-2|-
CASSWPDSSYGYTF
TGTGCCAGCAGTTGGCCGGACAGCAGCTATGGCTACACCTTC
>TRBV5-1|-|TRBJ2-3|-
CASSRSADTQYF
TGCGCCAGCAGCCGATCTGCAGATACGCAGTATTTT
>TRBV4-3|-|TRBJ2-7|TRBD1
CASSQNRGRGPYEQYF
TGCGCCAGCAGCCAAAACAGGGGGCGGGGACCCTACGAGCAGTACTTC
>TRBV5-6|-|TRBJ2-1|TRBD2
CASSLGGTTYNEQFF
TGTGCCAGCAGCTTGGGCGGGACTACCTACAATGAGCAGTTCTTC
>TRBV13|-|TRBJ2-3|TRBD2
CASSLGTSGDTDTQYF
TGTGCCAGCAGCCTAGGGACTAGCGGGGACACAGATACGCAGTATTTT
>TRBV19|few|TRBJ2-3|-
CASSYTDTQYF
TGTGCCAGTAGTTACACAGATACGCAGTATTTT
>TRBV28|-|TRBJ1-3|TRBD1
CASRLDRATGNTIYF
TGTGCCAGCAGGCTAGACAGGGCGACTGGAAACACCATATATTTT
>TRBV2|few|TRBJ2-7|-
CASLSDYEQYF
TGTGCCAGCTTATCCGACTACGAGCAGTACTTC
>TRBV9|once|TRBJ1-4|TRBD1
CASSGQGIQEKLFF
TGTGCCAGCAGCGGACAGGGTATTCAGGAAAAACTGTTTTTT
>TRBV5-8|-|TRBJ1-1|-
CASSLSRDTEAFF
TGTGCCAGCAGCTTGAGCAGGGACACTGAAGCTTTCTTT
>TRBV5-6|-|TRBJ2-7|TRBD2
CASSQTSSEQYF
TGTGCCAGCAGCCAGACTAGCTCCGAGCAGTACTTC
>TRBV9|-|TRBJ2-4|TRBD1
CASSATGGESKNIQYF
TGTGCCAGCAGCGCCACAGGGGGCGAGTCCAAAAACATTCAGTACTTC
>TRBV2|-|TRBJ2-3|TRBD2
CASRATSGVTDTQYF
TGTGCCAGCAGGGCGACTAGCGGGGTCACAGATACGCAGTATTTT
>TRBV9|-|TRBJ1-2|TRBD1
CASSVQLGTGVGYGYTF
TGTGCCAGCAGCGTACAACTAGGGACAGGGGTAGGATATGGCTACACCTTC
>TRBV7-8|-|TRBJ2-5|-
CASSLRDSPWETQYF
TGTGCCAGCAGCTTACGGGACTCCCCTTGGGAGACCCAGTACTTC
>TRBV9|-|TRBJ2-5|TRBD2
CASSRPASGERETQYF
TGTGCCAGCAGCCGCCCAGCTAGCGGGGAGCGAGAGACCCAGTACTTC
>TRBV28|-|TRBJ1-4|-
CASSTPSQGANEKLFF
TGTGCCAGCAGTACTCCTTCACAGGGAGCTAATGAAAAACTGTTTTTT
>TRBV7-9|once|TRBJ2-4|-
CASSSGSGGQNIQYF
TGTGCCAGCAGCTCGGGCTCCGGGGGGCAAAACATTCAGTACTTC
>TRBV9|-|TRBJ2-7|-
CASSGADTIYEQYF
TGTGCCAGCAGCGGAGCGGACACAATCTACGAGCAGTACTTC
>TRBV5-5|-|TRBJ2-7|-
CASSLTPAYEQYF
TGTGCCAGCAGCTTGACCCCCGCCTACGAGCAGTACTTC
>TRBV7-8|-|TRBJ2-1|-
CASSLGRAAATEQFF
TGTGCCAGCAGCTTAGGTCGGGCAGCGGCGACCGAGCAGTTCTTC
>TRBV28|once|TRBJ2-2|TRBD2
CASSFERGNTGELFF
TGTGCCAGCAGTTTCGAGCGGGGGAACACCGGGGAGCTGTTTTTT
>TRBV7-9|-|TRBJ2-7|TRBD2
CASSPTSGHYEQYF
TGTGCCAGCAGCCCTACTAGCGGGCACTACGAGCAGTACTTC
>TRBV4-3|-|TRBJ2-7|-
CASSQDNFGEQYF
TGCGCCAGCAGCCAAGATAACTTCGGGGAGCAGTACTTC
>TRBV27|-|TRBJ1-3|-
CASSPDSPPSGNTIYF
TGTGCCAGCAGTCCGGACAGCCCTCCCTCTGGAAACACCATATATTTT
>TRBV6-1|-|TRBJ1-4|-
CASSEDRNFYNEKLFF
TGTGCCAGCAGTGAGGACAGAAACTTTTATAATGAAAAACTGTTTTTT
>TRBV19|-|TRBJ2-1|-
CASMGDGGEQFF
TGTGCCAGTATGGGGGACGGTGGTGAGCAGTTCTTC
>TRBV7-3|-|TRBJ2-3|TRBD2
CASSLTPSGSTDTQYF
TGTGCCAGCAGCTTAACTCCTAGCGGCAGCACAGATACGCAGTATTTT
>TRBV6-1|-|TRBJ1-2|TRBD1
CASSSNRGDGYTF
TGTGCCAGCAGTTCCAACAGGGGAGATGGCTACACCTTC
>TRBV5-6|-|TRBJ1-2|-
CASSLVELDYGYTF
TGTGCCAGCAGCTTGGTCGAGCTAGACTATGGCTACACCTTC
>TRBV7-2|-|TRBJ2-7|TRBD1
CASSSRDRADFEQYF
TGTGCCAGCAGTTCCCGGGACAGGGCTGACTTCGAGCAGTACTTC
>TRBV7-9|-|TRBJ1-1|-
CASSLLEAGPAEAFF
TGTGCCAGCAGCTTACTCGAGGCAGGGCCCGCTGAAGCTTTCTTT
>TRBV30|-|TRBJ2-2|-
CAWSVRAGWNTGELFF
TGTGCCTGGAGTGTACGGGCAGGGTGGAACACCGGGGAGCTGTTTTTT
>TRBV6-5|-|TRBJ2-7|-
CASHRNPYEQYF
TGTGCCAGCCACCGAAACCCCTACGAGCAGTACTTC
>TRBV5-6|-|TRBJ1-2|-
CASSLDSNYGYTF
TGTGCCAGCAGCTTGGACAGTAACTATGGCTACACCTTC
>TRBV27|-|TRBJ2-7|-
CASSLLGRGGPNYEQYF
TGTGCCAGCAGTTTACTGGGGCGCGGCGGGCCCAACTACGAGCAGTACTTC
>TRBV28|-|TRBJ1-6|TRBD1
CASSIRDSAYDSPLHF
TGTGCCAGCAGTATCCGGGACAGTGCTTATGATTCACCCCTCCACTTT
>TRBV6-1|-|TRBJ1-5|-
CASTPRSYSNQPQHF
TGTGCCAGCACCCCGCGGTCTTATAGCAATCAGCCCCAGCATTTT
>TRBV27|-|TRBJ2-7|TRBD2
CASSLSIAGAYEQYF
TGTGCCAGCAGTTTATCGATTGCGGGAGCCTACGAGCAGTACTTC
>TRBV7-9|-|TRBJ1-2|TRBD1
CASKPQGDNYGYTF
TGTGCCAGCAAGCCACAGGGGGATAACTATGGCTACACCTTC
>TRBV7-3|-|TRBJ2-7|-
CASSSPRVYGRIYEQYF
TGCGCCAGCAGCTCCCCCCGGGTATACGGGAGAATCTACGAGCAGTACTTC